Below, 9 T cell receptor beta chains from the same sample are listed, as sequenced in a study of blood T cell repertoires in COVID-19. Sequenced by immunoSEQ multiplex PCR; TCRdb stores in-frame clones only, minus some. The data show tens of thousands of clones, 70% to 90% seen once. The sequencing sample was made of peripheral blood. The receptors come from a man in his 70s with active or convalescent COVID-19.

This clone appeared a single time. The chain employs TRBV7-9 and TRBJ2-7; a possible D gene is TRBD1 (5 bases). The germline gives CDR1 SEHNR, CDR2 FQNEAQ (reference sequence). Between the trimmed V and J ends, which lost 1 base and 3 bases, there was a span of 13 bases. CDR3 length equals 15 residues. CDR3 amino acids: CASSLVAQGNYEQYF. For the CDR3, the DNA is TGTGCCAGCAGCTTAGTGGCCCAGGGTAACTACGAGCAGTACTTC.

The rearrangement links TRBV7-2 to TRBJ1-2; 8 bases fit TRBD1. Germline V gene data show CDR1 as SGHTA and CDR2 as FQGNSA. J lost 8 bases, V lost 5 bases, and 13 bases had no gene match. This CDR3 is 15 amino acids long. The CDR3 protein is CASSPTRGLGGGYTF. The CDR3 region has the DNA TGTGCCAGCAGCCCTACCAGGGGGCTGGGGGGGGGCTACACCTTC.

V and J are TRBV6-5 and TRBJ1-4; no clear D gene. V lost 6 bases, J lost 4 bases, and 12 bases lay in between. The germline CDR1 and CDR2 sequences are MNHEY and SVGAGI. The CDR3 consists of 14 residues. The CDR3 coding sequence is TGTGCCAGCAGCCGCGGCAGAGTTAATGAAAAACTGTTTTTT. It codes for CASSRGRVNEKLFF.

The V gene is TRBV19, the J gene TRBJ1-5; TRBD1 might be the D (5 bases). This CDR3 is built from 14 residues. V gave up 3 bases and J gave up 5 bases, with 11 bases separating them. CDR1 LNHDA and CDR2 SQIVND come from the germline V gene (reference sequence). The CDR3 loop is CASSILGVDQPQHF. The DNA for the CDR3 is TGTGCCAGTAGTATTTTAGGGGTAGATCAGCCCCAGCATTTT.

This rearrangement joins TRBV7-9 to TRBJ2-7; a weak D match, TRBD1 (6 bases). Germline V gene sequence: CDR1 SEHNR, CDR2 FQNEAQ (reference sequence). The CDR3 runs to 13 residues. The V gene lost 5 bases and the J gene lost 6 bases, with 14 bases spanning the gap. The DNA for the CDR3 is TGTGCCAGCAGCCTGGGTGGGGGCCGCGAGCAGTACTTC. Translated: CASSLGGGREQYF.

V and J are TRBV19 and TRBJ1-5, with no clear D. V was pared by 3 bases and J by 0 bases, with 6 bases between. The CDR3 contains 14 residues. Germline CDR1 is LNHDA and CDR2 is SQIVND (reference sequence). The DNA for the CDR3 is TGTGCCAGTAGTATCGGGTATAGCAATCAGCCCCAGCATTTT. It codes for CASSIGYSNQPQHF.

The rearrangement uses TRBV5-6 and TRBJ2-1, with 8 bases aligning to TRBD1. The V gene end was trimmed by 4 bases and the J gene end by 4 bases; junction bases not matched to a gene: 10. The CDR3 runs 16 residues. CDR1 is SGHDT and CDR2 is YYEEEE in the germline V gene. The CDR3 nucleotides read TGTGCCAGCAGCCCACTAACGGGACAGGTATACAATGAGCAGTTCTTC. This codes for CASSPLTGQVYNEQFF. Based on the CDR3 plus reference TRBV5-6 and TRBJ2-1, the full variable domain is DAGVTQSPTHLIKTRGQQVTLRCSPKSGHDTVSWYQQALGQGPQFIFQYYEEEERQRGNFPDRFSGHQFPNYSSELNVNALLLGDSALYLCASSPLTGQVYNEQFFGPGTRLTVL.

Regarding this clone: Compared with germline, one end of the junction differs, possibly owing to a read error. The chain couples TRBV9 to TRBJ2-7; TRBD2 matches 12 bases. Germline assignment: CDR1 SGDLS and CDR2 YYNGEE. The CDR3 sequence is 13 residues long. The CDR3 DNA follows: TGTGCCAGCAGCGTAGGGGGACTAGCGGGCTTGGACTTC. This sequence encodes CASSVGGLAGLDF.

The V gene is TRBV9, the J gene TRBJ2-1; 9 nucleotides agree with TRBD2. V shed 3 bases, J shed 3 bases, and the junction held 4 bases outside the gene matches. The CDR3 runs 15 residues. Germline CDR1 and CDR2: SGDLS and YYNGEE. The CDR3 spells CASSASGDNYNEQFF. As DNA, the CDR3 is TGTGCCAGCAGCGCTAGCGGGGACAACTACAATGAGCAGTTCTTC. The entire variable domain, with the rest obtained from reference TRBV9 and TRBJ2-1, is as follows: DSGVTQTPKHLITATGQRVTLRCSPRSGDLSVYWYQQSLDQGLQFLIQYYNGEERAKGNILERFSAQQFPDLHSELNLSSLELGDSALYFCASSASGDNYNEQFFGPGTRLTVL.